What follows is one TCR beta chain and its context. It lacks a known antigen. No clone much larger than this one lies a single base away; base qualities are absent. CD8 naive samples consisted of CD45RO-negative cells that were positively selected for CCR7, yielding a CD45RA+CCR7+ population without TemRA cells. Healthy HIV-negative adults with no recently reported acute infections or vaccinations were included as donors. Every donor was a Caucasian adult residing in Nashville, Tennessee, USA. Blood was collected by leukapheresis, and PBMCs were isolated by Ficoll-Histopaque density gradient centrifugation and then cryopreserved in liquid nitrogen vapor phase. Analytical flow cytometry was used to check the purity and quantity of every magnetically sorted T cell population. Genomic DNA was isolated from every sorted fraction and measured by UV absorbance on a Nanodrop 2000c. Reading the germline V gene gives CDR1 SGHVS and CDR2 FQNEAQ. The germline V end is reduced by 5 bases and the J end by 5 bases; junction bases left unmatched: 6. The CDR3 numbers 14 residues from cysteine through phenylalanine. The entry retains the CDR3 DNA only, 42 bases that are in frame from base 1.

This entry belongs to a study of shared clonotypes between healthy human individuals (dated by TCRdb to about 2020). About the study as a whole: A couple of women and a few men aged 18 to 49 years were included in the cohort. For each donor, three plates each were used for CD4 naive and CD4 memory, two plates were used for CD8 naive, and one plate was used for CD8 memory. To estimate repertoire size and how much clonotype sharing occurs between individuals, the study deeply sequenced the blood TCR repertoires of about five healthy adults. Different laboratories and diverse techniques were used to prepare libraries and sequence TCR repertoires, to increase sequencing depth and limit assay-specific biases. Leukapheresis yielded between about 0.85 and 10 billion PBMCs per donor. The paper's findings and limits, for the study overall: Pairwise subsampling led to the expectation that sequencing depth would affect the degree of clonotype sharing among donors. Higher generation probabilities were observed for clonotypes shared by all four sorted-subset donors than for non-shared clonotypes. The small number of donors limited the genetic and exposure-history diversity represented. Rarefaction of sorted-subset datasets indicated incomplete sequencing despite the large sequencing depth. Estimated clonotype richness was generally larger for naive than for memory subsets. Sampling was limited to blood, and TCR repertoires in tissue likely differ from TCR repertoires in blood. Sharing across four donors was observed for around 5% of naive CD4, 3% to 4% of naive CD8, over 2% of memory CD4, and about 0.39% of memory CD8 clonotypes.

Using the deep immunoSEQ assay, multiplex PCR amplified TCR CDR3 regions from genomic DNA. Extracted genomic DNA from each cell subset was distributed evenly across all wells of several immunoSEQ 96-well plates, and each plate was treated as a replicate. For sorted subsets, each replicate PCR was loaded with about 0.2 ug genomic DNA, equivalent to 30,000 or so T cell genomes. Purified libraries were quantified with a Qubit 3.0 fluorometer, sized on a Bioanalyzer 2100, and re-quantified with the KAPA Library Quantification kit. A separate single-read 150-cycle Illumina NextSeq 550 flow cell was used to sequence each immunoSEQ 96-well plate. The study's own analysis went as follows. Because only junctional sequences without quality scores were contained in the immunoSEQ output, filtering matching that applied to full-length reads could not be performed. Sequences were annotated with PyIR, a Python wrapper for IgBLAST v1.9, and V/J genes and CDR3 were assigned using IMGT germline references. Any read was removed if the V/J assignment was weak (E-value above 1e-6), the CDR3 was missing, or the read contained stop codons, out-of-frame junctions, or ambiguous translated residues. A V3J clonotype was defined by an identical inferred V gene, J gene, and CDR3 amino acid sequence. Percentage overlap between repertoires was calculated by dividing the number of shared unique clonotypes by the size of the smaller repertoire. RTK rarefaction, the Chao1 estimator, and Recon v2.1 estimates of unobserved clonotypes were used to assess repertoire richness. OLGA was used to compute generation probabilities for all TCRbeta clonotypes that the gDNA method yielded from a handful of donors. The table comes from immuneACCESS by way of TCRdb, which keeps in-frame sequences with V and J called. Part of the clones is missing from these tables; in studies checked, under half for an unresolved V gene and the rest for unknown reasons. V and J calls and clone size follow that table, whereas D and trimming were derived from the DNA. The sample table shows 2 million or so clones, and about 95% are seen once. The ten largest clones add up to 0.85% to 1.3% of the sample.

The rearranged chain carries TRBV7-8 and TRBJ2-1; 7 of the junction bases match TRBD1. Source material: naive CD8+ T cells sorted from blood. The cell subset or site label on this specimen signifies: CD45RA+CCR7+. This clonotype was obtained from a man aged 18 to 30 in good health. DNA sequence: TGTGCCAGCAGCCCAGGGACAGTCGACAATGAGCAGTTCTTC. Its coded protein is CASSPGTVDNEQFF.